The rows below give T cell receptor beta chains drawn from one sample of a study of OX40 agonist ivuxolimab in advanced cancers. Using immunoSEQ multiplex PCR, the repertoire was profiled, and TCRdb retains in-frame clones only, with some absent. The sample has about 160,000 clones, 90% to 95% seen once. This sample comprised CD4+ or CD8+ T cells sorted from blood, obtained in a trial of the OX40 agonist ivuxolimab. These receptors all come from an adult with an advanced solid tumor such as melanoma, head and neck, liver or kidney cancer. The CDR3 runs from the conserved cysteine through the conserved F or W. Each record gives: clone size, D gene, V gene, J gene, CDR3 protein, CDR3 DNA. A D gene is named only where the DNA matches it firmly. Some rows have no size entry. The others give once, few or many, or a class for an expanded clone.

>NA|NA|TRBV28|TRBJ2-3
CASRAPGDFPDTQYF
TGTGCCAGCAGGGCCCCAGGGGATTTCCCAGATACGCAGTATTTT
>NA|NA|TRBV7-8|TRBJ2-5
CASSPRTEGGETQYF
TGTGCCAGCAGCCCCCGGACGGAGGGTGGGGAGACCCAGTACTTC
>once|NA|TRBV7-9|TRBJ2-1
CASSLGPAYNEQFF
TGTGCCAGCAGCTTAGGACCCGCCTACAATGAGCAGTTCTTC
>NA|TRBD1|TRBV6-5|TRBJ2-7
CASSLTGVYEQYF
TGTGCCAGCAGTTTGACAGGGGTCTACGAGCAGTACTTC
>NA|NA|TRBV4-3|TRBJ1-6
CASSQGEWRDSPLHF
TGCGCCAGCAGCCAAGGCGAGTGGAGGGATTCACCCCTCCACTTT
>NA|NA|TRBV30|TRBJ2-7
CAWSLQTYEQYF
TGTGCCTGGAGTCTACAGACCTACGAGCAGTACTTC
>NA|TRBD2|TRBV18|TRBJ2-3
CASSPRGVSTDTQYF
TGTGCCAGCTCCCCGCGGGGGGTGTCCACAGATACGCAGTATTTT
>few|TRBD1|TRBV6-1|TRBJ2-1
CATCRTGIDEQFF
TGTGCCACCTGCCGGACAGGGATCGATGAGCAGTTCTTC
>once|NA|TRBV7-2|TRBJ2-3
CASSFRGTDTQYF
TGTGCCAGCAGCTTTCGAGGGACAGATACGCAGTATTTT
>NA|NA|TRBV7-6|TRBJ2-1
CASSRLGGSYNEQFF
TGTGCCAGCAGCCGACTGGGAGGCTCCTACAATGAGCAGTTCTTC
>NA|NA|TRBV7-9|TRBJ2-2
CASSLPGVAGELFF
TGTGCCAGCAGCTTACCAGGAGTCGCCGGGGAGCTGTTTTTT
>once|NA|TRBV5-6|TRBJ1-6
CASSPGSSSYNSPLHF
TGTGCCAGCAGCCCCGGGTCTAGCTCCTATAATTCACCCCTCCACTTT
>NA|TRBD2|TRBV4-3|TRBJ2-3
CASSQGGSGGPLGTDTQYF
TGCGCCAGCAGCCAAGGGGGGAGCGGGGGCCCCCTGGGGACAGATACGCAGTATTTT
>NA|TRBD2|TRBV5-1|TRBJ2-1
CASSLVASGKNEQFF
TGCGCCAGCAGCTTGGTGGCTAGCGGGAAGAATGAGCAGTTCTTC
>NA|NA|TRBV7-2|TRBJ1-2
CASSLGPHNYGYTF
TGTGCCAGCAGCTTAGGTCCACATAACTATGGCTACACCTTC
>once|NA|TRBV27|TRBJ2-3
CASSRSGTDTQYF
TGTGCCAGCAGCCGTAGCGGCACAGATACGCAGTATTTT
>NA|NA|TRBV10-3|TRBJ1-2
CAISDGNYGYTF
TGTGCCATCAGCGACGGGAACTATGGCTACACCTTC
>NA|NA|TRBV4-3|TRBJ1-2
CASSQDADFSNYGYTF
TGCGCCAGCAGCCAAGATGCGGACTTCTCTAACTATGGCTACACCTTC
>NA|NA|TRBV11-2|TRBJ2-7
CASSFAEGPLTLYEQYF
TGTGCCAGCAGCTTCGCTGAGGGTCCCCTGACCCTCTACGAGCAGTACTTC
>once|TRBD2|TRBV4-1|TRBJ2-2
CASSLGPPINMGLASGELFF
TGCGCCAGCAGCCTGGGGCCCCCGATTAATATGGGACTAGCATCGGGGGAGCTGTTTTTT
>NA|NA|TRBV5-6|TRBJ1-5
CASSLMGPRGNQPQHF
TGTGCCAGCAGCTTGATGGGTCCCCGAGGGAATCAGCCCCAGCATTTT
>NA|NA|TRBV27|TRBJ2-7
CATRVHYEQYF
TGTGCCACCAGGGTGCACTACGAGCAGTACTTC
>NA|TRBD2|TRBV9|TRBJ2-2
CASSGGLAGLVGELFF
TGTGCCAGCAGCGGGGGACTAGCGGGATTGGTCGGGGAGCTGTTTTTT
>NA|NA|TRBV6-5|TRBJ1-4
CASSYRGTTNEKLFF
TGTGCCAGCAGTTACAGGGGGACAACTAATGAAAAACTGTTTTTT
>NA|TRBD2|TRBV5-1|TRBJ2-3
CASSGGTSGRYTDTQYF
TGCGCCAGCAGCGGAGGGACTAGCGGGAGATACACAGATACGCAGTATTTT
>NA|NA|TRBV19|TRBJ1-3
CASSIRESPGNTIYF
TGTGCCAGTAGTATCCGGGAGAGCCCTGGAAACACCATATATTTT
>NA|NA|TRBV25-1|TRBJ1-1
CASSDRVWAEAFF
TGTGCCAGCAGTGACAGGGTCTGGGCTGAAGCTTTCTTT
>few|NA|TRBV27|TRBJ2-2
CASSSITIFRGTGELFF
TGTGCCAGCAGTTCGATCACAATCTTCAGAGGCACCGGGGAGCTGTTTTTT
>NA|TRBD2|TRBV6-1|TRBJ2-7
CASRGLAGVYEQYF
TGTGCCAGCAGAGGACTAGCGGGAGTCTACGAGCAGTACTTC
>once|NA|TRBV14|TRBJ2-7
CASRGVTYEQYF
TGTGCCAGCAGAGGAGTTACCTACGAGCAGTACTTC
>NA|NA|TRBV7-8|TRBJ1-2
CASSLGVGTYGYTF
TGTGCCAGCAGCTTAGGAGTAGGGACCTATGGCTACACCTTC
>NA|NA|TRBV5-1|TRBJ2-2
CASSLGHRTNTGELFF
TGCGCCAGCAGCTTAGGTCACAGGACCAACACCGGGGAGCTGTTTTTT
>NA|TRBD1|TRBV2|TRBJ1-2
CASSGDRGLGGYTF
TGTGCCAGCAGTGGGGACAGGGGGCTCGGTGGCTACACCTTC
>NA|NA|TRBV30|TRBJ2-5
CAWTPGGVVETQYF
TGTGCCTGGACCCCTGGAGGGGTGGTAGAGACCCAGTACTTC
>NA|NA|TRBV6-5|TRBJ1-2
CASRQRSNYGYTF
TGTGCCAGCAGGCAAAGATCTAACTATGGCTACACCTTC
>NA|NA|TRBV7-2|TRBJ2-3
CASSLSTDTQYF
TGTGCCAGCAGCTTATCCACAGATACGCAGTATTTT